This paragraph covers one T cell receptor (beta chain) sequence. The target of this receptor is not known. The input lacks base qualities; no much larger clone sits a single base away. The data are from a study of T cell repertoires and HLA-DP antigens listed by TCRdb under 2018. For the wider study: The study used an in vitro model of CD4+ T cell alloreactivity in which transduced HeLa cells presented allogeneic HLA-DP. An average DNA input of roughly 0.2 ug was used for sorted CD137+CD4+ samples, compared with roughly 1,300 ng for pre-culture CD4+ samples. One alloantigen differed from self by one peptide-binding groove amino acid, whereas the other differed by ten, modelling structurally similar versus dissimilar alloantigens. The three donors, two male and one female, ranged from the 18-to-29 to the 60-to-69 age band. Overall results and qualifications from the work: Clonality of sorted CD137+ cells was similar against both alloantigens (roughly 0.4) and much higher than in pre-culture samples (approximately 0.04). Naive and memory CD4+ repertoires were not analysed separately. Clones undetected before culture had an average cumulative frequency of roughly 36% against one allele versus more than 50% against the other. The study was limited by having just three donors, by relying on a non-physiological HeLa antigen-presenting system, and by using total CD4+ cells as responders.

Compared with germline, V lacks 4 bases and J lacks 4 bases; bases without a gene match: 3. CDR1 MGHRA and CDR2 YSYEKL are derived from the germline V gene. Measured from the cysteine to the phenylalanine, the CDR3 is 14 residues long. Only the CDR3 part of the read is kept: 42 bases, read in frame from the first base. The immunoSEQ multiplex PCR, with forward primers for 54 TRBV segments and reverse primers for 13 TRBJ segments, was used to amplify TCRB CDR3 regions. For pre-culture CD4+ samples, sequencing was done at deep resolution with a target of fewer than 250,000 T cell genomes. Sequencing of the amplicons was done on an Illumina HiSeq System, giving 87 bp reads that spanned the CDR3. In the original analysis: Reads were corrected for PCR and sequencing errors, and CDR3 regions were defined by alignment to IMGT reference sequences. Synthetic template pools were used to estimate counts of templates and unique rearrangements. Clonality was computed by subtracting Pielou's evenness from 1. Richness was estimated with the Daley-Smith estimator. Morisita's index served as the measure of repertoire overlap. Clones present in cultured samples but not detected in the pre-culture repertoire of the same donor were defined as low-abundance clones. TCRdb retrieved this table from immuneACCESS and kept in-frame rearrangements only. Not all clones are present; in checked studies, unresolved V genes account for under half, and no reason is known for the remainder. D and trimming come from the DNA, and the V and J calls and clone size come from that table. A total of approximately 86,000 clones appear in this sample, roughly nine tenths of them only once. About 1.5% of the sample rests with the top ten.

Untouched CD4+ T cells were isolated from Ficoll-separated PBMC through negative selection with magnetic beads, and an average purity of approximately 98% was reached. Magnetic beads were used to isolate untouched CD4+ T cells from Ficoll-separated PBMC, giving approximately 98% purity with negligible CD8+ contamination. Peripheral blood mononuclear cells came from the buffy coats of a few healthy blood donors. Each of the three donors was CMV seronegative. The DNeasy Blood & Tissue Kit was used for extraction of genomic DNA. TCRB sequencing was performed on genomic DNA from sorted CD137+CD4+ cells and pre-culture CD4+ baseline samples from each subject.

Recombination joined TRBV4-1 with TRBJ2-1; the central 8 bases match TRBD2. The clonotype comes from a man aged 50 to 60 in good health and CMV-seronegative. Sequencing was carried out using CD4+ T cells from PBMCs. The encoded CDR3 is CASSLAGGYNEQFF. The DNA sequence follows: TGCGCCAGCAGCCTCGCGGGGGGTTACAATGAGCAGTTCTTC.